The following is a T cell receptor beta chain sequence with its context. Its target antigen remains unknown. No base-level quality is on record; no much larger clone is a single base apart. CDR1 ENHRY and CDR2 SYGVKD were looked up in the germline V gene. There are 16 amino acids in the CDR3, from cysteine to phenylalanine inclusive. The only DNA kept is the CDR3, 48 bases in frame from the first base. The germline V end is reduced by 6 bases and the J end by 2 bases; junction bases left unmatched: 5. This entry belongs to a study of T and B cells in COVID-19 patients (dated by TCRdb to the early 2020s). At the level of the whole study: Using TRB and IGH repertoire sequencing of peripheral blood, the study characterized adaptive immunity in COVID-19 patients who had active infection or had recovered. A recovered cohort comprised some 19 patients contributing under 25 samples, mostly after mild to moderate COVID-19 managed as outpatients. Median age was about 34 years in the recovered cohort versus about 63 years in the active-infection cohort. In the active-infection cohort, 12 of 20 patients were critically ill and required mechanical ventilation or ECMO. Comorbidities linked to unfavorable COVID-19 outcome were present in about 90% of the roughly 20 patients in the active-infection cohort. The TCR and BCR sequence repository comprised under 45 patients and 69 time points, with over 8 million TCR sequences analysed. Two patients belonged to both the recovered and active cohorts because samples were available from active disease and after recovery. An age-matched reference group of 35 to 45 healthy donors negative for COVID-19 antibodies served as the comparison for repertoire analyses. As many as 9 follow-up blood samples were taken per patient, and some of the samples covered different disease stages within the same individual. The paper's findings and limits, for the study overall: In active COVID-19, TRB repertoires were highly clonal, while at recovery, diversity and richness increased above the levels seen in healthy donors. Specific T cell subsets (CD4+/Treg/CD8+) and sorted SARS-CoV-2-responsive or tetramer+ T cells had not yet been sequenced, with those experiments still ongoing. The recovered cohort had about 2,300 exclusive TCR clusters, including around 30 low-pGen clusters. Few blood samples were available from mildly ill patients while symptoms were present, and early samples from severe cases were likewise scarce. In patients with COVID-19, the usage of TRBV/TRBJ genes was reported to be strongly skewed. Prospective validation of the reported TCR clusters was stated to be required before clinical use. The size of the cohort was considered insufficient for assessing HLA contributions to COVID-19 susceptibility or severity.

Sequencing used an Illumina MiSeq. TRB rearrangements were amplified by multiplex PCR with BIOMED2 TRB-A/B primer pools. Illumina-compatible adapters and 7-nucleotide sample barcodes were attached to the amplicons in two consecutive PCRs. All library PCRs used Phusion HS II polymerase. Amplicons were purified from gel with the NucleoSpin Gel and PCR Clean-up kit, quantified on Qubit, and pooled at 3.5 to 4.5 nM. The quality of the amplicon pool was checked on an Agilent 2100 Bioanalyzer prior to Illumina next-generation sequencing. The paper's data handling went like this. TRB rearrangements were annotated with MiXCR 3.0.8 using the default MiXCR reference library. Non-productive reads and sequences with fewer than 2 reads were removed, and each unique CDR3 nucleotide sequence was counted as one clone. Clonality, diversity, richness and V-J gene usage were computed in R 3.5.1. GLIPH2 was used to cluster TCRs based on CDR3 similarity, and OLGA was used to calculate the generation probabilities. GLIPH2 clusters were kept only when the clusters contained at least four unique TCR clonotypes present in at least three individuals. Using fastp at Q25 and MiXCR, TCRdb reprocessed the public reads and kept productive beta chains. A single entry per CDR3 protein holds the most common genes and DNA from its merged rows. It is TCRdb's table, rather than the study itself, that gives the V and J calls and clone size. For this sample there are roughly 4,700 distinct CDR3 sequences; roughly 28% appear just once. The top ten clonotypes cover 35% to 40% of the sample.

TRB repertoires were amplified using roughly 220-550 ng of genomic DNA isolated from blood. This clonotype originated in a human donor with active COVID-19. This chain is built from TRBV10-3 and TRBJ2-3; 13 central nucleotides agree with TRBD2. Sequenced sample: blood. The CDR3 protein: CAISPGLAGYTDTQYF. The DNA sequence follows: TGTGCCATCAGCCCGGGACTAGCGGGATACACAGATACGCAGTATTTT.